The 24 T cell receptor beta chains in this list originate from one sample, sequenced in a study of breast tumors, draining lymph nodes, adjacent tissues. TCRdb ran MiXCR on the multiplex PCR reads and lists one entry per CDR3 protein. The sample consists of about 13,000 distinct CDR3 sequences, roughly 60% of them appearing once. The sequencing sample was made of tumor-adjacent breast tissue. These receptors all come from a female donor with breast cancer. Some clones in this sample may be carry-over from other donors' samples.

The rearrangement joins TRBV9 to TRBJ2-7, with D possibly matching TRBD2 (6 bases). Germline loops: CDR1 SGDLS, CDR2 YYNGEE. V gave up 0 bases and J gave up 4 bases, with 14 bases separating them. The CDR3 has 15 residues. The chain's CDR3 is CASSVDSGASYEQYF. The DNA of the CDR3 is TGTGCCAGCAGCGTAGATAGCGGAGCTTCATACGAGCAGTACTTC. Using reference TRBV9 and TRBJ2-7 for the parts outside the CDR3, the full variable domain is DSGVTQTPKHLITATGQRVTLRCSPRSGDLSVYWYQQSLDQGLQFLIQYYNGEERAKGNILERFSAQQFPDLHSELNLSSLELGDSALYFCASSVDSGASYEQYFGPGTRLTVT.

This rearrangement joins TRBV7-8 to TRBJ2-7, with a tentative D call TRBD2 (6 bases). CDR3 length equals 14 residues. Germline lookup yields CDR1 SGHVS and CDR2 FQNEAQ. V was clipped by 5 bases and J by 2 bases, with 13 bases between them. The CDR3 spells CASSLSGGTYEQYF. CDR3 in DNA: TGTGCCAGCAGCCTAAGTGGGGGGACCTACGAGCAGTACTTC.

This clonotype was found many times. This chain joins TRBV19 and TRBJ1-5; a weak D match, TRBD1 (6 bases). V was cut by 7 bases and J by 0 bases, with 10 bases left in between. Germline-derived CDR1 and CDR2 are LNHDA and SQIVND (reference sequence). The CDR3 loop spans 14 amino acids. CDR3 protein: CASNNRDSNQPQHF. CDR3 sequence (DNA): TGTGCCAGTAACAACAGGGATAGCAATCAGCCCCAGCATTTT.

This sequence joins TRBV2 and TRBJ1-5; D is possibly TRBD1 (6 bases). CDR1 is SNHLY and CDR2 is FYNNEI in the germline V gene. With 7 bases removed from V and 13 bases from J, the gap between germline ends came to 29 bases. This CDR3 comprises 16 residues. The CDR3 protein is CASTRLNSTHGDTQHF. The DNA for the CDR3 is TGTGCCAGCACCCGCCTTAATAGCACTCACGGGGACACTCAGCATTTT.

This chain uses TRBV6-5 with TRBJ1-3; D is unresolved. Trimming shortened V by 2 bases and J by 0 bases, and 11 bases separated the two germline ends. Germline CDR1 is MNHEY and CDR2 is SVGAGI. The CDR3 is 16 amino acids. DNA for the CDR3: TGTGCCAGCAGTTACACCAGGTTATCCTCTGGAAACACCATATATTTT. It encodes CASSYTRLSSGNTIYF.

The chain employs TRBV19 and TRBJ1-6; 8 bases are a match to TRBD1. Germline V lookup: CDR1 LNHDA, CDR2 SQIVND (reference sequence). The CDR3 extends over 14 amino acids. V shed 6 bases and J 6 bases; nucleotides not matched to a gene: 4. The CDR3, as DNA: TGTGCCAGTAGCCCAGACAGGGGTAATTCACCCCTCCACTTT. This encodes CASSPDRGNSPLHF.

The chain recombines TRBV7-8 with TRBJ2-7; D is ambiguous. The CDR3 has 13 residues. V shed 6 bases and J shed 6 bases, with 15 bases lying between them. Germline lookup yields CDR1 SGHVS and CDR2 FQNEAQ. The DNA of the CDR3 is TGTGCCAGCAGAGGCGAACCGGGCTGCGAGCAGTACTTC. Its translation is CASRGEPGCEQYF. The entire variable domain, with the rest obtained from reference TRBV7-8 and TRBJ2-7, is as follows: GAGVSQSPRYKVAKRGQDVALRCDPISGHVSLFWYQQALGQGPEFLTYFQNEAQLDKSGLPSDRFFAERPEGSVSTLKIQRTQQEDSAVYLCASRGEPGCEQYFGPGTRLTVT.

This clonotype was seen only once. The V gene is TRBV20-1, the J gene TRBJ1-6, with D unresolved. Trimming cost V 5 bases and J 7 bases, with 18 bases left between them. CDR1 and CDR2 (germline): DFQATT, SNEGSKA (reference sequence). The CDR3 is made up of 15 amino acids. CDR3 in DNA: TGCAGTGCTCTACCCGGGTCAGGCCCCAATTCACCCCTCCACTTT. Translation gives CSALPGSGPNSPLHF.

By sample fraction, this clonotype is medium-sized. The germline gene is not matched at one end of the junction; a read error may be the cause. V usage is TRBV5-5 and J usage is TRBJ1-2, with D possibly being TRBD1 (5 bases). CDR1 is SGHKS, CDR2 YYEKEE, per germline (reference sequence). There are 12 residues in the CDR3. In DNA, the CDR3 is TGTGCCAGCAGCTCGGGGGGTATGGCCCCCCTATTC. It is translated as CASSSGGMAPLF. Filled out from reference TRBV5-5 and TRBJ1-2, the complete variable domain reads DAGVTQSPTHLIKTRGQQVTLRCSPISGHKSVSWYQQVLGQGPQFIFQYYEKEERGRGNFPDRFSARQFPNYSSELNVNALLLGDSALYLCASSSGGMAPLFGSGTRLTVV.

Points on this clonotype: Relative to the germline gene, one junction end is altered; a read error may explain this. The chain uses TRBV6-2 or TRBV6-3 and TRBJ2-5, with TRBD2 matching over 11 bases. The CDR3 is 20 residues long. The germline gives CDR1 MNHEY, CDR2 SVGEGT. CDR3 DNA: TGTGCCGGCAGTTTTGGAGGGAGGGGTCTTAGCGGGAGGGCCGGTGAGACCCAGTACTTC. Translating it yields CAGSFGGRGLSGRAGETQYF.

As for this clonotype: It is likely a read error, because the conserved phenylalanine at the end of the CDR3 is missing. Because the CDR3's place on the DNA is in doubt, the DNA is left out and the CDR3 is given as listed by TCRdb. The V and J genes are TRBV6-1 and TRBJ1-2; the table's D call, TRBD1, has no DNA check behind it. Germline CDR1 MNHNS, CDR2 SASEGT. The CDR3 numbers 13 amino acids, ends counted. The CDR3 reads CASSQTGGYGYPL.

J is TRBJ1-6 and V is TRBV6-1, with D perhaps matching TRBD1 (6 bases). Germline V CDR1 and CDR2: MNHNS, SASEGT. The CDR3 length is 13 residues. V lost 6 bases and J lost 11, with 14 bases in between. For the CDR3, the DNA is TGTGCCAGCAGCACAGGGAGGGGAGCACCCCTCCACTTT. It translates to CASSTGRGAPLHF.

This clonotype was found a few times. The V and J genes are TRBV12-5 and TRBJ1-2; D perhaps matches TRBD1 (5 bases). CDR1 and CDR2 (germline): LGHNT, FRNRAP. V lost 4 bases to trimming and J lost 5 bases, with 8 bases between them. The CDR3 runs to 12 residues. This CDR3 is CASGSREYGYTF. As DNA, the CDR3 is TGTGCTAGTGGTTCCAGGGAGTATGGCTACACCTTC.

This sequence joins TRBV29-1 and TRBJ1-6; D is unclear. Trimming removed 4 bases at V and 6 bases at J, with 10 bases between. The germline V gene encodes CDR1 SQVTM and CDR2 ANQGSEA. CDR3 length: 13 residues. CDR3 coding DNA: TGCAGCGTTGGGGAGAGCCCTAATTCACCCCTCCACTTT. Protein sequence: CSVGESPNSPLHF.

Only one count was recorded for this clonotype. The chain recombines TRBV9 with TRBJ2-7; D gene ambiguous. CDR1 is SGDLS and CDR2 is YYNGEE in the germline V gene. With 7 bases removed from V and 0 bases from J, the gap between germline ends came to 5 bases. This CDR3 region has 11 residues. CDR3 nucleotide sequence: TGTGCCAGCTCTAGCTCCTACGAGCAGTACTTC. Amino acid sequence: CASSSSYEQYF.

This chain's CDR3 is CADSLLGPLHF. Written as DNA, the CDR3 is TGTGCCGACAGCTTGCTGGGACCCCTCCACTTT. This rearrangement joins TRBV5-8 to TRBJ1-6; maybe TRBD1 (5 bases). The CDR3 is 11 amino acids. CDR1 is SGHTS, CDR2 YDEGEE, per germline. V was pared by 10 bases and J by 12 bases, with 14 bases between.

With regard to this clonotype: Being one base from a much bigger clone, this may be a read error. V and J are TRBV5-1 and TRBJ1-1, with 9 positions matching TRBD1. This CDR3 comprises 14 residues. Germline V gene lookup returns CDR1 SGHRS and CDR2 YFSETQ. CDR3 region: CANSLGQGNTEAFF. CDR3 bases: TGCGCCAACAGCTTGGGACAGGGGAACACTGAAGCTTTCTTT.

This clonotype was detected ten times or more. This chain uses TRBV4-2 with TRBJ1-4, with D perhaps TRBD1 (6 bases). Deletions cut 4 bases from V and 6 bases from J, with 18 bases between. Per the germline V gene, CDR1 is LGHNA and CDR2 is YNFKEQ. CDR3 length: 16 residues. DNA for the CDR3: TGTGCCAGCAGCCTCCAGGAGGGCCGGACAGATGAAAAACTGTTTTTT. Its protein product is CASSLQEGRTDEKLFF.

V and J are TRBV7-9 and TRBJ2-7; TRBD2 aligns across 14 bases. Germline V gene data show CDR1 as SEHNR and CDR2 as FQNEAQ (reference sequence). The CDR3 spans 18 residues. Trimming removed 4 bases from V and 5 bases from J; junction bases left unmatched: 13. CDR3 nucleotides: TGTGCCAGCAGCTCCTGGACTAGCGGGGGGACCCCGAGGCACGAGCAGTACTTC. This encodes CASSSWTSGGTPRHEQYF. The complete variable domain, with remaining parts taken from reference TRBV7-9 and TRBJ2-7, reads DTGVSQNPRHKITKRGQNVTFRCDPISEHNRLYWYRQTLGQGPEFLTYFQNEAQLEKSRLLSDRFSAERPKGSFSTLEIQRTEQGDSAMYLCASSSWTSGGTPRHEQYFGPGTRLTVT.

This clonotype appeared many times. The V and J genes are TRBV12-3 or TRBV12-4 and TRBJ1-5, with D perhaps matching TRBD1 (6 bases). The ends were cut back, 5 bases at V and 7 bases at J, with 12 bases in the middle. The CDR3 is made up of 13 amino acids. CDR3 amino acids: CASSRGGRQPQHF. The CDR3 DNA follows: TGTGCCAGCAGTCGGGGGGGCAGGCAGCCCCAGCATTTT.

This rearrangement joins TRBV10-1 to TRBJ2-5, with TRBD1 matching over 10 bases. With V trimmed by 6 bases and J by 4 bases, 8 bases remained unmatched. The CDR3 has 15 residues. CDR1 and CDR2 from the germline V gene are WNHNN and SYGVQD (reference sequence). CDR3 in amino acids: CASSEGQGVGETQYF. For the CDR3, the DNA is TGCGCCAGCAGCGAAGGACAGGGGGTAGGAGAGACCCAGTACTTC.

This clonotype is labeled medium-sized. The V gene is TRBV5-6, the J gene TRBJ2-7; 7 nucleotides match TRBD1. V shed 0 bases, J shed 5 bases, and the junction held 5 bases outside the gene matches. This CDR3 region has 14 residues. Germline V lookup: CDR1 SGHDT, CDR2 YYEEEE. The CDR3 loop reads CASSLDRGWDEQYF. Written as DNA, the CDR3 is TGTGCCAGCAGCTTGGACAGGGGCTGGGACGAGCAGTACTTC.

As for this clonotype: Sequence at one end of the junction differs from germline and may be a read error. This rearrangement joins TRBV11-2 to TRBJ2-7; D remains ambiguous. CDR3 length: 12 residues. Germline V CDR1 and CDR2: SGHAT, FQNNGV. CDR3 protein: CASSQVADEQYF. DNA for the CDR3: TGCGCCAGCAGCCAGGTCGCCGACGAGCAGTACTTC.

V usage is TRBV12-3 or TRBV12-4 and J usage is TRBJ1-2; D is perhaps TRBD1 (5 bases). CDR3 size: 14 residues. V shed 4 bases and J shed 4 bases, with 13 bases lying between them. Here the CDR3 DNA reads TGTGCCAGCAGTTCGCCCGGCCAGGGCTATGGCTACACCTTC. It yields the protein CASSSPGQGYGYTF.